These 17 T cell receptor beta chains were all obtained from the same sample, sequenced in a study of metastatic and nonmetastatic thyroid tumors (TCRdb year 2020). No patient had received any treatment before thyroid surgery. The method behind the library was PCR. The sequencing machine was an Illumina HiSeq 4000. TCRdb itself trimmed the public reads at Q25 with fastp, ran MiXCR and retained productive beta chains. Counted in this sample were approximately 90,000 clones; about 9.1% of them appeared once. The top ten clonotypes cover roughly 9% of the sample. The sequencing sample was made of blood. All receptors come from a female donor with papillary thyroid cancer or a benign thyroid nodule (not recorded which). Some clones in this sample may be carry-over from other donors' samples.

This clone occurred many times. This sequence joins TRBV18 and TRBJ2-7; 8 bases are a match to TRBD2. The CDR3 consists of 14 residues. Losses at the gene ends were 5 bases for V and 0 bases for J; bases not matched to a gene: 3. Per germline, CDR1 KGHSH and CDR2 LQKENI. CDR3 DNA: TGTGCCAGCTCAAGCGGGGGTCCCTCCTACGAGCAGTACTTC. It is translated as CASSSGGPSYEQYF.

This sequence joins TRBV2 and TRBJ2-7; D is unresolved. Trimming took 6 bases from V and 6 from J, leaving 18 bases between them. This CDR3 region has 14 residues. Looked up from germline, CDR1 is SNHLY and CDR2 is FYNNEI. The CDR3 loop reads CASSMSSPPPEQYF. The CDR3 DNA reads TGTGCCAGCAGCATGAGTTCTCCCCCCCCCGAGCAGTACTTC.

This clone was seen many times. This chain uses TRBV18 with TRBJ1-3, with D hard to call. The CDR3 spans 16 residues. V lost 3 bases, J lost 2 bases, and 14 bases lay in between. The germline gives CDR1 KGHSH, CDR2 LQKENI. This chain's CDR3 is CASSPGGIGTGNTIYF. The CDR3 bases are TGTGCCAGCTCACCGGGCGGGATAGGCACTGGAAACACCATATATTTT.

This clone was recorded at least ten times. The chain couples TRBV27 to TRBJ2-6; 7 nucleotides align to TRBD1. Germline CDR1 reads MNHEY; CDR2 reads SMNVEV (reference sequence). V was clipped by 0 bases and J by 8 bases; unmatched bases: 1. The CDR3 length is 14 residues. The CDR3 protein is CASSLSRGSNVLTF. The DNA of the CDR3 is TGTGCCAGCAGTTTATCCAGGGGGTCCAACGTCCTGACTTTC.

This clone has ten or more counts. This chain's CDR3 is CASSLNWEKLFF. CDR3 coding DNA: TGCGCCAGCAGCTTGAACTGGGAAAAACTGTTTTTT. The V gene is TRBV5-1, the J gene TRBJ1-4; the D is unclear. The CDR3 length is 12 residues. The V end was cut by 1 base, the J end by 8 bases, with 6 bases between. The V gene's germline CDR1 is SGHRS and CDR2 YFSETQ.

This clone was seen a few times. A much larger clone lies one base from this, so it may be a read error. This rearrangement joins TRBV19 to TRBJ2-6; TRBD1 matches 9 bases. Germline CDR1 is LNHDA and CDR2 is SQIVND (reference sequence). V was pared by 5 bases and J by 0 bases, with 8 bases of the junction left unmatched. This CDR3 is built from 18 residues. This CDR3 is CASSLRQGDRSGANVLTF. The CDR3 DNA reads TGTGCCAGTAGTCTACGACAGGGGGACCGCTCTGGGGCCAACGTCCTGACTTTC.

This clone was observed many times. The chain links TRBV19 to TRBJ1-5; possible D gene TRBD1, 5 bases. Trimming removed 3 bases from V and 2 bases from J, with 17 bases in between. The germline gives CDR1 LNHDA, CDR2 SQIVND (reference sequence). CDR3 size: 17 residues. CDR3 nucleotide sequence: TGTGCCAGTAGTATTTGGGTGGGGGACGGAGGCAATCAGCCCCAGCATTTT. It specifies CASSIWVGDGGNQPQHF.

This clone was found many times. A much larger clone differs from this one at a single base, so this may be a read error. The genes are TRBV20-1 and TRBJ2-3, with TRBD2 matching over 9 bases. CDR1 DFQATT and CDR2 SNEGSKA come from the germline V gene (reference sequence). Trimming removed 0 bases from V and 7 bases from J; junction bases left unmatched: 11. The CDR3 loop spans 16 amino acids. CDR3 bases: TGCAGTGCTAGAGATATGAAGCGGGGGGAGGTAAATACGCAGTATTTT. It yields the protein CSARDMKRGEVNTQYF.

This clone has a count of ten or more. CDR3 sequence reads: CASSYGLAGGNTDTQYF. The DNA of the CDR3 is TGCGCCAGCAGCTACGGACTAGCGGGGGGGAACACAGATACGCAGTATTTT. This chain links TRBV5-1 with TRBJ2-3, with 15 nucleotides matching TRBD2. Germline V gene sequence: CDR1 SGHRS, CDR2 YFSETQ. V was pared by 3 bases and J by 2 bases, with 4 bases of the junction left unmatched. CDR3 length: 17 amino acids.

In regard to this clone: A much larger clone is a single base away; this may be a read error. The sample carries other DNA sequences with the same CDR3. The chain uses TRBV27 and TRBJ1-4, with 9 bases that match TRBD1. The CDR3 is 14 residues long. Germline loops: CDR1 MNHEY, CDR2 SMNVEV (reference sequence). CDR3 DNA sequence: TGTGCCGGCAGTTCACAGGGGGCGCGGGAAAAACTGTTTTTT. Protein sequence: CAGSSQGAREKLFF.

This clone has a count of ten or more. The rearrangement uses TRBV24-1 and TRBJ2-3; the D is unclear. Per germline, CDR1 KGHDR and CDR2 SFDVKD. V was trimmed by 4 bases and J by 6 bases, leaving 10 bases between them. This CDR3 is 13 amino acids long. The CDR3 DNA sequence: TGTGCCACCAGTGAATATCACCAGGATACGCAGTATTTT. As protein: CATSEYHQDTQYF.

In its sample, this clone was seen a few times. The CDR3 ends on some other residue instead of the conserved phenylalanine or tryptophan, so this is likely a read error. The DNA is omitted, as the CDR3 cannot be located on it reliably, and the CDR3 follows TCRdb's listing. The CDR3 loop is CASSFFPSGRASPGL. The chain recombines TRBV11-2 with TRBJ2-7; the DNA was not compared with TRBD1, the D call given in the table. CDR1 is SGHAT and CDR2 is FQNNGV in the germline V gene. The CDR3 is 15 residues long, counting both termini.

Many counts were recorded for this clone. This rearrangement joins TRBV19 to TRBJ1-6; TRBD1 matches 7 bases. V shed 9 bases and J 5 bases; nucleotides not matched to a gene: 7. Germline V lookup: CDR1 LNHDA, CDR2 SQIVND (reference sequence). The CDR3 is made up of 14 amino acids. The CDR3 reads CASRGTANNSPLHF. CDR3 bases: TGTGCCAGCAGAGGGACAGCGAATAATTCACCCCTCCACTTT. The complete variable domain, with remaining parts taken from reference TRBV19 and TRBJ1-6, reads DGGITQSPKYLFRKEGQNVTLSCEQNLNHDAMYWYRQDPGQGLRLIYYSQIVNDFQKGDIAEGYSVSREKKESFPLTVTSAQKNPTAFYLCASRGTANNSPLHFGNGTRLTVT.

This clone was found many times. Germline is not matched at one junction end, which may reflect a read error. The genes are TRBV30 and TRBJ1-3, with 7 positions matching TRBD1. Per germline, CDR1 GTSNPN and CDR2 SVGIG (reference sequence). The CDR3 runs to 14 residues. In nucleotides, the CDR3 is TGTGCCTGGAGTGTACGACAGGGAGGAAACGCCATATATTTT. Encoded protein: CAWSVRQGGNAIYF.

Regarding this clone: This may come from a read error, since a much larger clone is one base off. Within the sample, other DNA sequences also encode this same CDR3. CDR3 bases: TGTGCCAGCTCACCAATCGATACGCAGTATTTT. Protein sequence: CASSPIDTQYF. The chain has TRBV18 and TRBJ2-3; D remains unclear. Germline lookup yields CDR1 KGHSH and CDR2 LQKENI. The length of the CDR3 is 11 residues. The V and J ends lost 2 bases and 6 bases respectively, with 3 bases between them.

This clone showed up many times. The CDR3 DNA sequence: TGTGCCAGCAAGAAGGGGCGATCCTACAATGAGCAGTTCTTC. It encodes CASKKGRSYNEQFF. This chain joins TRBV11-2 and TRBJ2-1; TRBD1 might be the D (5 bases). The V gene lost 7 bases and the J gene lost 1 base, with 11 bases spanning the gap. CDR3 size: 14 residues. Germline CDR1 reads SGHAT; CDR2 reads FQNNGV. Looking up the rest from reference TRBV11-2 and TRBJ2-1 gives the full variable domain: EAGVAQSPRYKIIEKRQSVAFWCNPISGHATLYWYQQILGQGPKLLIQFQNNGVVDDSQLPKDRFSAERLKGVDSTLKIQPAKLEDSAVYLCASKKGRSYNEQFFGPGTRLTVL.

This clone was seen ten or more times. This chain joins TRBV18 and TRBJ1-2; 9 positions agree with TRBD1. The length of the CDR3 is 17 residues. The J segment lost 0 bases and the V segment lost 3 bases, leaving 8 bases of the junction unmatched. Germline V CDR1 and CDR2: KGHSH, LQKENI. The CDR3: CASSPGTGTQANYGYTF. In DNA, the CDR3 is TGTGCCAGCTCACCCGGGACAGGGACCCAAGCTAACTATGGCTACACCTTC.